Presented here are 24 T cell receptor beta chains from one specimen sequenced in a study of cytomegalovirus exposure and HLA in healthy donors. A multiplex PCR was run with 60 Vbeta primers and 13 Jbeta primers. Repertoires were generated with immunoSEQ multiplex PCR, while TCRdb's copy carries only in-frame clones and drops some. The table lists around 120,000 clones, around 69% of them singletons. Sequenced input: PBMCs. These receptors came from a man aged 50 to 59 in good health and CMV-seropositive.

The chain links TRBV29-1 to TRBJ1-1, with TRBD1 as a possible D gene (6 bases). CDR3 length equals 12 residues. V lost 7 bases to trimming and J lost 11 bases, with 20 bases between them. Germline V gene data show CDR1 as SQVTM and CDR2 as ANQGSEA. The CDR3 spells CSAPTVAGVAFF. The CDR3 region has the DNA TGCAGCGCGCCAACCGTTGCAGGGGTGGCTTTCTTT.

The rearrangement joins TRBV27 to TRBJ1-3, with TRBD1 matching 10 bases. The length of the CDR3 is 15 residues. The V gene end was trimmed by 5 bases and the J gene end by 7 bases; junction bases not matched to a gene: 8. Germline CDR1 MNHEY, CDR2 SMNVEV (reference sequence). The CDR3 protein is CASSPLRQGANTIYF. Written as DNA, the CDR3 is TGTGCCAGCAGTCCTCTCCGACAGGGGGCGAACACCATATATTTT.

This clone was detected once. The DNA of the CDR3 is TGCAGCGTTGACTGGGGGGAAGGTGATGGCTACACCTTC. This translates into CSVDWGEGDGYTF. V usage is TRBV29-1 and J usage is TRBJ1-2; D perhaps matches TRBD1 (5 bases). The CDR3 has 13 residues. With 3 bases removed from V and 6 bases from J, the gap between germline ends came to 14 bases. Germline V gene data show CDR1 as SQVTM and CDR2 as ANQGSEA.

This chain connects TRBV11-3 to TRBJ1-1; 12 nucleotides align to TRBD1. Germline CDR1 is SGHNT and CDR2 is YENEEA. With 4 bases clipped from V and 4 bases from J, the junction kept 10 bases outside the gene matches. This CDR3 has 17 residues. The CDR3 region has the DNA TGTGCCAGCAGCTCGGAGGCAGGGACAGGGGGCCTCACTGAAGCTTTCTTT. Translating gives CASSSEAGTGGLTEAFF.

V and J are TRBV11-2 and TRBJ1-1; TRBD1 agrees at 7 bases. CDR1 SGHAT and CDR2 FQNNGV come from the germline V gene. V lost 5 bases to trimming and J lost 3 bases; unmatched junction nucleotides: 15. This CDR3 comprises 17 residues. The CDR3 loop is CASSQRRDRLRDTEAFF. The CDR3 region has the DNA TGTGCCAGCAGCCAACGGAGGGACAGACTGCGCGACACTGAAGCTTTCTTT.

The chain links TRBV6-6 to TRBJ2-1, with D perhaps TRBD1 (6 bases). This CDR3 has 14 amino acids. The germline V gene encodes CDR1 MNHNY and CDR2 SVGAGI (reference sequence). Deletions cut 8 bases from V and 5 bases from J, with 16 bases between. In DNA form, the CDR3 reads TGTGCCAGCCGGAGGCAGGGGAACCACAATGAGCAGTTCTTC. Its translation: CASRRQGNHNEQFF.

This clone occurred once. This chain connects TRBV7-9 to TRBJ1-5; D is uncertain. V dropped 3 bases and J dropped 2 bases, with 11 bases sitting between them. CDR1 and CDR2 (germline): SEHNR, FQNEAQ (reference sequence). CDR3 length equals 15 residues. The chain's CDR3 is CASSFGISRNQPQHF. The CDR3 DNA reads TGTGCCAGCAGCTTCGGGATTAGTCGCAATCAGCCCCAGCATTTT.

The chain links TRBV5-6 to TRBJ2-1; D remains ambiguous. CDR1 and CDR2 (germline): SGHDT, YYEEEE. V shed 0 bases and J shed 8 bases, with 9 bases lying between them. CDR3 length: 13 residues. CDR3 protein: CASSLAEADEQFF. CDR3 nucleotides: TGTGCCAGCAGCTTGGCCGAGGCCGATGAGCAGTTCTTC.

The rearrangement joins TRBV27 to TRBJ2-1; no firm D call. Trimming pared 3 bases from V and 0 bases from J, leaving 12 bases between. This CDR3 region has 16 residues. Per germline, CDR1 MNHEY and CDR2 SMNVEV (reference sequence). CDR3 amino acids: CASSFEAPGSYNEQFF. The CDR3, as DNA: TGTGCCAGCAGTTTCGAGGCGCCGGGCTCCTACAATGAGCAGTTCTTC.

The chain employs TRBV15 and TRBJ1-6; a weak D match, TRBD1 (5 bases). Trimming removed 5 bases at V and 9 bases at J, with 17 bases between. The germline gives CDR1 LNHNV, CDR2 YYDKDF (reference sequence). CDR3 length: 15 amino acids. The CDR3 coding sequence is TGTGCCACCAGCCCCCGGGGGGGTGTTATTTCACCCCTCCACTTT. This codes for CATSPRGGVISPLHF.

The chain employs TRBV7-9 and TRBJ1-4; 7 nucleotides agree with TRBD1. Germline-derived CDR1 and CDR2 are SEHNR and FQNEAQ (reference sequence). This CDR3 contains 14 residues. Trimming at V came to 4 bases and at J to 5 bases, leaving 4 bases not matched to a gene. Written as DNA, the CDR3 is TGTGCCAGCAGCTCGACAGGGTGGAATGAAAAACTGTTTTTT. As protein: CASSSTGWNEKLFF. The entire variable domain, with the rest obtained from reference TRBV7-9 and TRBJ1-4, is as follows: DTGVSQNPRHKITKRGQNVTFRCDPISEHNRLYWYRQTLGQGPEFLTYFQNEAQLEKSRLLSDRFSAERPKGSFSTLEIQRTEQGDSAMYLCASSSTGWNEKLFFGSGTQLSVL.

The V and J genes are TRBV5-6 and TRBJ2-6, with D unclear. Looked up from germline, CDR1 is SGHDT and CDR2 is YYEEEE. This CDR3 is built from 15 residues. Trimming pared 2 bases from V and 0 bases from J, leaving 6 bases between. The CDR3 DNA is TGTGCCAGCAGCTTTAGGAGCTCTGGGGCCAACGTCCTGACTTTC. Encoded protein: CASSFRSSGANVLTF.

This clone was observed a single time. The junction shows a germline mismatch at one end, possibly a read error. This chain links TRBV7-9 with TRBJ1-3; tentative D call: TRBD1 (5 bases). CDR3 size: 17 residues. Germline CDR1 SEHNR, CDR2 FQNEAQ (reference sequence). CDR3 DNA: TGTTCCAGCAGGGCCGGCGGGCGGACCCACTCTGGAAACACCATATATTTT. Its translation is CSSRAGGRTHSGNTIYF.

This clone has just one count. This chain uses TRBV2 with TRBJ2-1; TRBD2 matches 12 bases. Germline V gene data show CDR1 as SNHLY and CDR2 as FYNNEI. The CDR3 consists of 16 residues. Trimming took 5 bases from V and 6 from J; bases not matched to a gene: 8. CDR3 in DNA: TGTGCCAGCAGTTCCCGACTAGCGGGGGCGACCAATGAGCAGTTCTTC. Its protein is CASSSRLAGATNEQFF.

The rearrangement uses TRBV27 and TRBJ2-3, with 11 bases matching TRBD2. The CDR3 loop spans 16 amino acids. Germline CDR1 and CDR2: MNHEY and SMNVEV (reference sequence). The V gene end was trimmed by 5 bases and the J gene end by 4 bases; junction bases not matched to a gene: 8. Here the CDR3 reads CASSPTQLAGADTQYF. CDR3 sequence (DNA): TGTGCCAGCAGTCCTACGCAACTAGCGGGAGCAGATACGCAGTATTTT.

This chain links TRBV5-1 with TRBJ2-7, with TRBD1 matching over 8 bases. After removal of 0 bases from V and 4 bases from J, the junction contained 6 bases not matched to a gene. Germline V gene data show CDR1 as SGHRS and CDR2 as YFSETQ. This CDR3 spans 15 amino acids. The CDR3 bases are TGCGCCAGCAGCTTGGTTTCAGGGGGCGGTTACGAGCAGTACTTC. It translates to CASSLVSGGGYEQYF.

This chain uses TRBV28 with TRBJ2-2, with D tentatively TRBD1 (6 bases). The CDR3 spans 16 residues. Germline assignment: CDR1 MDHEN and CDR2 SYDVKM. V lost 2 bases and J lost 5, with 15 bases in between. CDR3: CASSLMGTGRTGELFF. CDR3 in DNA: TGTGCCAGCAGTTTAATGGGAACAGGGAGAACCGGGGAGCTGTTTTTT.

This clone was counted a single time. The chain joins TRBV11-2 to TRBJ2-1; weak D call: TRBD2 (6 bases). This CDR3 has 15 amino acids. Germline V gene sequence: CDR1 SGHAT, CDR2 FQNNGV. The V end lost 3 bases, the J end lost 0 bases, and 9 bases lay between the germline ends. CDR3 sequence reads: CASSLTRFSYNEQFF. The CDR3 DNA sequence: TGTGCCAGCAGCTTGACTAGGTTCTCCTACAATGAGCAGTTCTTC.

V is TRBV7-2 and J is TRBJ1-6; weak D call: TRBD1 (5 bases). This CDR3 is 15 amino acids long. V gave up 5 bases and J gave up 8 bases, with 16 bases separating them. Germline V lookup: CDR1 SGHTA, CDR2 FQGNSA. In DNA, the CDR3 is TGTGCCAGCAGCCTAGGCTTGGGGGGATATTCACCCCTCCACTTT. Translating gives CASSLGLGGYSPLHF.

This clone was recorded once. Within the sample, other DNA sequences also encode this same CDR3. The rearrangement uses TRBV19 and TRBJ2-7; D is possibly TRBD2 (6 bases). The V gene's germline CDR1 is LNHDA and CDR2 SQIVND (reference sequence). The CDR3 sequence is 13 residues long. Trimming stripped 5 bases from V and 8 bases from J, with 16 bases between. CDR3 residues: CASSSGTVSQQYF. The CDR3 nucleotides are TGTGCCAGTAGTTCCGGGACTGTCTCACAGCAGTACTTC.

The chain combines TRBV2 with TRBJ2-5; 8 nucleotides agree with TRBD2. The J segment lost 5 bases and the V segment lost 11 bases, leaving 7 bases of the junction unmatched. The CDR3 loop spans 12 amino acids. Per the germline V gene, CDR1 is SNHLY and CDR2 is FYNNEI. CDR3 residues: CAGTGGTETQYF. CDR3 DNA sequence: TGTGCCGGCACGGGGGGGACTGAGACCCAGTACTTC.

This clone was picked up a small number of times. The V gene is TRBV12-5, the J gene TRBJ2-1; TRBD2 matches at 13 bases. Germline CDR1 and CDR2: LGHNT and FRNRAP. This CDR3 has 20 residues. Trimming at V came to 0 bases and at J to 0 bases, leaving 8 bases not matched to a gene. In DNA, the CDR3 is TGTGCTAGTGGTTTGGTCCTACTAGCGGGGGGGAGGAGCTCCTACAATGAGCAGTTCTTC. Its protein product is CASGLVLLAGGRSSYNEQFF.

This sequence joins TRBV7-9 and TRBJ1-1; D gene uncertain. The CDR3 contains 13 residues. V lost 4 bases to trimming and J lost 1 base, with 7 bases between them. CDR1 and CDR2 (germline): SEHNR, FQNEAQ (reference sequence). CDR3 DNA: TGTGCCAGCAGCTCCGGTGGGAACACTGAAGCTTTCTTT. Its translation: CASSSGGNTEAFF.

The sample holds a few counts of this clone. V usage is TRBV29-1 and J usage is TRBJ1-2; D is unresolved. Germline V gene lookup returns CDR1 SQVTM and CDR2 ANQGSEA. The CDR3 spans 13 residues. V was pared by 0 bases and J by 2 bases, with 7 bases between. CDR3 in DNA: TGCAGCGTTGAAGACCGCTACAACTATGGCTACACCTTC. It is translated as CSVEDRYNYGYTF.